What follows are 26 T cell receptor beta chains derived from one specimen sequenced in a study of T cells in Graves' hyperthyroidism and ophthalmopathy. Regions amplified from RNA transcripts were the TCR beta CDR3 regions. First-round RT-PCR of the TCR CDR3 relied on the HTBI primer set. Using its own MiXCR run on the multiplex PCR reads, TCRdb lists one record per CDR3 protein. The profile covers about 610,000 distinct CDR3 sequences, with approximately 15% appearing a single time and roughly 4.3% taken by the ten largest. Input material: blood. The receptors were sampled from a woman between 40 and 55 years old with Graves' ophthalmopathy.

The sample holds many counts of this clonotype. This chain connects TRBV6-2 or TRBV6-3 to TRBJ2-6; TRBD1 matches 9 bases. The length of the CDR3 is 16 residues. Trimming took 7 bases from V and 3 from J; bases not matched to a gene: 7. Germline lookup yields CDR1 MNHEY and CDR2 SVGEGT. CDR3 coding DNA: TGTGCCAGCACGGGACAGGGAGGCAGTGGGGCCAACGTCCTGACTTTC. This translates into CASTGQGGSGANVLTF.

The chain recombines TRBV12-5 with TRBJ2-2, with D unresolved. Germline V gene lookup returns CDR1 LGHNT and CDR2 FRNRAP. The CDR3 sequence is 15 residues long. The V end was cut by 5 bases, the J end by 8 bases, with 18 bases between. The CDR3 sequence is CASGHRVSPTGELFF. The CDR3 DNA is TGTGCTAGTGGTCACCGGGTTTCACCGACTGGGGAGCTGTTTTTT.

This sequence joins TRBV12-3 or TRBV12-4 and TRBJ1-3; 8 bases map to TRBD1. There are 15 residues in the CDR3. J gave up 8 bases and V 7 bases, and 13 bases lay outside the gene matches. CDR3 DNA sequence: TGTGCCAGCACGACCTCGGATCAGGGGGCATACACCATATATTTT. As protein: CASTTSDQGAYTIYF.

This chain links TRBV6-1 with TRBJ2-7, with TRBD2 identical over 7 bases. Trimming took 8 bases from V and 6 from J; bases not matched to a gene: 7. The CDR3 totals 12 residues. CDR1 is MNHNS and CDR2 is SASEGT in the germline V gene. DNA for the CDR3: TGTGCCAGCTGGGCGGGAGCCGGCGAGCAGTACTTC. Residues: CASWAGAGEQYF.

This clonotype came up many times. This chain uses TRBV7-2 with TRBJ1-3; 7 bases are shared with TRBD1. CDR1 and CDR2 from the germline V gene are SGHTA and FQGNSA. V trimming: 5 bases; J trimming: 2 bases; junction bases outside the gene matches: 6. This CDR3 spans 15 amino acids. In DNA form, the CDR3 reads TGTGCCAGCAGCGCCAGACAGGGCCCTGGAAACACCATATATTTT. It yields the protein CASSARQGPGNTIYF.

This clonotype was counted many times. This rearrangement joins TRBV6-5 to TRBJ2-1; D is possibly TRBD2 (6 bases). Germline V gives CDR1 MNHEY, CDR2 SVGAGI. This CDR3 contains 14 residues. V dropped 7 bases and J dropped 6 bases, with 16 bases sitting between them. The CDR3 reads CASKRDSVGNEQFF. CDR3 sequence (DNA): TGTGCCAGCAAAAGGGACTCAGTCGGCAATGAGCAGTTCTTC.

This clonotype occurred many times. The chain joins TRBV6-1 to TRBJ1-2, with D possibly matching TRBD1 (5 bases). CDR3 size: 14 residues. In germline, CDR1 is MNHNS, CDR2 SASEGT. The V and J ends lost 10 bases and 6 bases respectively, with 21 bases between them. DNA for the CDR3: TGTGCCACCATGCCTTTTTGGGGGGACGATGGCTACACCTTC. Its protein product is CATMPFWGDDGYTF.

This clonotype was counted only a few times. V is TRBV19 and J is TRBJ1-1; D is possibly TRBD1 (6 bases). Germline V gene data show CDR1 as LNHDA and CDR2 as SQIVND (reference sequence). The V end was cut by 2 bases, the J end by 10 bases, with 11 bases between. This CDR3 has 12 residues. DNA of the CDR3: TGTGCCAGTAGTATAATGGGAGGGGGAGCTTTCTTT. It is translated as CASSIMGGGAFF.

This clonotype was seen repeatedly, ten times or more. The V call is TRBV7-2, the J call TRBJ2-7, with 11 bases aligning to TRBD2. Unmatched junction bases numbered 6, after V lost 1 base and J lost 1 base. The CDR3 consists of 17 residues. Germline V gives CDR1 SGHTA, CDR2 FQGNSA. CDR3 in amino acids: CASSLGGTSGGSYEQYF. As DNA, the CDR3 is TGTGCCAGCAGCTTAGGAGGGACTAGCGGAGGATCCTACGAGCAGTACTTC.

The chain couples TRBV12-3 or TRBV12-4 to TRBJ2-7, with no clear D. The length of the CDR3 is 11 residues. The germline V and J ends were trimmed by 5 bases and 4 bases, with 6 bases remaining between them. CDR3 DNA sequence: TGTGCCAGCAGTGTAATATACGAGCAGTACTTC. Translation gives CASSVIYEQYF.

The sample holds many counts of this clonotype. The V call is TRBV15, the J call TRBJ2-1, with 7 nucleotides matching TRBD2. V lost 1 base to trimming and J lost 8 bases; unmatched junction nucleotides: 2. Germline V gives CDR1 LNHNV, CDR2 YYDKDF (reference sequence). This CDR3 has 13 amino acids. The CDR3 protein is CATSRGLADEQFF. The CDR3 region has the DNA TGTGCCACCAGCAGAGGACTAGCTGATGAGCAGTTCTTC. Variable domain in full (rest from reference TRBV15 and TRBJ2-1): DAMVIQNPRYQVTQFGKPVTLSCSQTLNHNVMYWYQQKSSQAPKLLFHYYDKDFNNEADTPDNFQSRRPNTSFCFLDIRSPGLGDTAMYLCATSRGLADEQFFGPGTRLTVL.

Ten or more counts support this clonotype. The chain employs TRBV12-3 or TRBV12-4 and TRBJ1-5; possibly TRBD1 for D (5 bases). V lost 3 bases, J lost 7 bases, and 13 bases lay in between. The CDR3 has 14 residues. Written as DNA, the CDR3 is TGTGCCAGCAGTTTGGTTTTCGGGGGACAGCCCCAGCATTTT. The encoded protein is CASSLVFGGQPQHF.

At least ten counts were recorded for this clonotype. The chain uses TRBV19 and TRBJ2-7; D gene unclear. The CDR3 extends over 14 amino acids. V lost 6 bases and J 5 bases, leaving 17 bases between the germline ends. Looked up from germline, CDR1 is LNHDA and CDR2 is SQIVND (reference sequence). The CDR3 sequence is CASSPLRAGDEQYF. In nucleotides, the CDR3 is TGTGCCAGTAGCCCACTACGGGCAGGAGACGAGCAGTACTTC.

This CDR3 reads CASGPTARGTEAFF. The CDR3 nucleotides are TGTGCTAGTGGTCCCACGGCCAGGGGCACTGAAGCTTTCTTT. The chain links TRBV12-5 to TRBJ1-1; possibly TRBD1 for D (6 bases). V was trimmed by 5 bases and J by 4 bases, leaving 14 bases between them. Germline loops: CDR1 LGHNT, CDR2 FRNRAP. The CDR3 totals 14 residues.

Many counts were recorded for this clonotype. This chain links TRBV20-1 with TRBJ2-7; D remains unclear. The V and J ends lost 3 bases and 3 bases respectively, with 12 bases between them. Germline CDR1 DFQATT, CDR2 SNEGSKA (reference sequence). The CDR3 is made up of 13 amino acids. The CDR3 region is CSARFGRFYEQYF. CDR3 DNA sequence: TGCAGTGCTAGGTTCGGACGCTTCTACGAGCAGTACTTC.

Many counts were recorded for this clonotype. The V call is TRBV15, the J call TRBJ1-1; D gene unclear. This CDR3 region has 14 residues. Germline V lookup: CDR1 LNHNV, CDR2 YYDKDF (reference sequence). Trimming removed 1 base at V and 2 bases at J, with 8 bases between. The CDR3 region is CATSRVGVNTEAFF. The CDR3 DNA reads TGTGCCACCAGCAGAGTCGGGGTTAACACTGAAGCTTTCTTT.

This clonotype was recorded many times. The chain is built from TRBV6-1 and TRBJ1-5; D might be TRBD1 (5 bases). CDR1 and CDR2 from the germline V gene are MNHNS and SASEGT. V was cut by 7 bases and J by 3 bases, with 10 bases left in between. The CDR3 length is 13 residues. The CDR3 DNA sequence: TGTGCCAGCAACGCAGGGTTCAATCAGCCCCAGCATTTT. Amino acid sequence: CASNAGFNQPQHF.

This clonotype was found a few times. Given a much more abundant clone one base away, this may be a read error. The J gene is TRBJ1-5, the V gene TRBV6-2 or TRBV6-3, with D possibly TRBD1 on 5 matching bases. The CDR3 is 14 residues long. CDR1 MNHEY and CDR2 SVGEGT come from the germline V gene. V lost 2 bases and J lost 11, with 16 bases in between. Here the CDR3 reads CASSYGGGEQSQHF. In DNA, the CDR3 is TGTGCCAGCAGTTACGGGGGGGGAGAGCAGTCCCAGCATTTT.

CDR3 sequence (DNA): TGTGCCAGCAGATTGGACAGGGTCCTTCACGAGCAGTACTTC. It is translated as CASRLDRVLHEQYF. V gene TRBV7-2 combines with J gene TRBJ2-7; the match to TRBD1 covers 8 bases. The germline V gene encodes CDR1 SGHTA and CDR2 FQGNSA. This CDR3 comprises 14 residues. J was trimmed by 5 bases and V by 6 bases; bases with no gene match: 9. Supplemented by reference TRBV7-2 and TRBJ2-7, the full variable domain reads GAGVSQSPSNKVTEKGKDVELRCDPISGHTALYWYRQSLGQGLEFLIYFQGNSAPDKSGLPSDRFSAERTGGSVSTLTIQRTQQEDSAVYLCASRLDRVLHEQYFGPGTRLTVT.

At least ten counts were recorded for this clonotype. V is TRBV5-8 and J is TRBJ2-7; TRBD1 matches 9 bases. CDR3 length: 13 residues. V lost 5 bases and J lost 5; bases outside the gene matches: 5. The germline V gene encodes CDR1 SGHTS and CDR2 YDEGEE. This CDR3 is CASRRTGVHEQYF. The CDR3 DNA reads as TGTGCCAGCAGGCGGACAGGGGTACACGAGCAGTACTTC. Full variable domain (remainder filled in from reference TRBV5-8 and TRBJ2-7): EAGVTQSPTHLIKTRGQQATLRCSPISGHTSVYWYQQALGLGLQFLLWYDEGEERNRGNFPPRFSGRQFPNYSSELNVNALELEDSALYLCASRRTGVHEQYFGPGTRLTVT.

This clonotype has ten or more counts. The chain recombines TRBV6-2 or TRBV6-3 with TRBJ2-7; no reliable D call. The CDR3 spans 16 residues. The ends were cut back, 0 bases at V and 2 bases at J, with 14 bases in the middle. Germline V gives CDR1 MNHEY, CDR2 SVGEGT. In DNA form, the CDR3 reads TGTGCCAGCAGTTACTCAACCATGGTTGGCGCCTACGAGCAGTACTTC. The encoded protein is CASSYSTMVGAYEQYF.

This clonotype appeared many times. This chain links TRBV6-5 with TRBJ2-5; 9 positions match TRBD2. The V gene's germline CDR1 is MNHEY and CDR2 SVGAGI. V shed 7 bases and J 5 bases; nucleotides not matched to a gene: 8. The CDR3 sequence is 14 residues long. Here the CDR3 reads CASTPRTSEETQYF. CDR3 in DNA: TGTGCCAGCACCCCTAGGACTAGCGAGGAGACCCAGTACTTC.

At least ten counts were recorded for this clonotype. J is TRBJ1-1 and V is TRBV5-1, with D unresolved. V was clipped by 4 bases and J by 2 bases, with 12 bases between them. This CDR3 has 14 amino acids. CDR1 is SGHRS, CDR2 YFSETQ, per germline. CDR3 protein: CASSVREVNTEAFF. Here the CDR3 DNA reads TGCGCCAGCAGCGTACGGGAGGTAAACACTGAAGCTTTCTTT. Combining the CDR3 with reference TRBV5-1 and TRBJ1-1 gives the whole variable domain KAGVTQTPRYLIKTRGQQVTLSCSPISGHRSVSWYQQTPGQGLQFLFEYFSETQRNKGNFPGRFSGRQFSNSRSEMNVSTLELGDSALYLCASSVREVNTEAFFGQGTRLTVV.

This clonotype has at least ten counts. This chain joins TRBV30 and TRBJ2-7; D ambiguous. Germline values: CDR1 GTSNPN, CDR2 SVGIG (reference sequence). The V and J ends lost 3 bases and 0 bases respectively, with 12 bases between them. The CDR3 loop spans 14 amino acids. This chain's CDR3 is CAWRKQSSSYEQYF. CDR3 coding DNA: TGTGCCTGGAGAAAGCAATCCAGCTCCTACGAGCAGTACTTC. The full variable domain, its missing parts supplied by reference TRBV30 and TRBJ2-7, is SQTIHQWPATLVQPVGSPLSLECTVEGTSNPNLYWYRQAAGRGLQLLFYSVGIGQISSEVPQNLSASRPQDRQFILSSKKLLLSDSGFYLCAWRKQSSSYEQYFGPGTRLTVT.

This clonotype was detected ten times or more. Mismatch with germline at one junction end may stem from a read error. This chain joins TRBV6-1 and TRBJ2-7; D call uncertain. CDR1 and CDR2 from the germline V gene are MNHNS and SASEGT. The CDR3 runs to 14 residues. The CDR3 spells CASSEASGTYEQCF. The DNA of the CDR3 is TGTGCCAGCAGTGAAGCCTCCGGTACCTACGAGCAGTGCTTC.

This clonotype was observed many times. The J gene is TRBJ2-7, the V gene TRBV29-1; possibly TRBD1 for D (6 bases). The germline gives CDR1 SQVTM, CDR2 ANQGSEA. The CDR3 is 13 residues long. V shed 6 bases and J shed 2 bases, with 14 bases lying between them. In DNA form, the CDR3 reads TGCAGCGTGGCGTACAGGGACCCCTACGAGCAGTACTTC. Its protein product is CSVAYRDPYEQYF.